The rows below give T cell receptor beta chains drawn from one sample of a study of OX40 agonist ivuxolimab in advanced cancers. Here immunoSEQ multiplex PCR was the method, and the copy in TCRdb shows in-frame clones only, minus some. This sample yields about 100,000 clones, of which about 91% are seen a single time; approximately 0.16% belongs to the top ten. Sequences were derived from CD4+ or CD8+ T cells sorted from blood, sampled in a trial of the OX40 agonist ivuxolimab. The receptor source for this set is an adult with an advanced solid tumor such as melanoma, head and neck, liver or kidney cancer. Both conserved end residues are part of each CDR3. A clone size is listed for some rows: how often the clone was seen (once, few, many), or a class if it is expanded.

TRBJ2-2	TRBV7-3	NA	13	CASSPGGTGELFF
TRBJ2-7	TRBV7-3	NA	15	CASSPAGTGVYEQYF
TRBJ2-7	TRBV7-9	NA	15	CASSSSRTASNEQYF
TRBJ1-5	TRBV19	NA	15	CASSSGQGRLGPQHF
TRBJ2-1	TRBV30	NA	14	CAWSARGGYNEQFF
TRBJ1-4	TRBV28	once	14	CASRQGSTNEKLFF
TRBJ2-7	TRBV5-1	NA	14	CASSSNRGHYEQYF
TRBJ2-7	TRBV19	NA	15	CASSKRTSGSDEQYF
TRBJ2-7	TRBV5-1	NA	14	CASSRAQGAYEQYF
TRBJ2-7	TRBV9	NA	16	CASSVEGGTLSYEQYF
TRBJ2-7	TRBV5-1	NA	14	CASSFLGISYEQYF
TRBJ2-3	TRBV11-2	NA	18	CASSQGLLPTSSTDTQYF
TRBJ2-3	TRBV5-1	NA	15	CASSFGLARSDTQYF
TRBJ1-1	TRBV9	NA	15	CASSVGGGMNTEAFF
TRBJ2-1	TRBV7-3	NA	14	CASSDGVVGNEQFF
TRBJ2-7	TRBV7-9	NA	12	CASSYDGYEQYF
TRBJ1-1	TRBV5-1	NA	16	CASSFWAVGVGTEAFF
TRBJ2-7	TRBV11-2	NA	13	CASSSPSGTEQYF
TRBJ2-3	TRBV28	once	11	CASTGGDTQYF
TRBJ2-3	TRBV5-1	NA	15	CASSLFSSNTDTQYF
TRBJ1-2	TRBV5-3	NA	11	CARSWVYGYTF
TRBJ2-2	TRBV19	NA	14	CASMRTGDTGELFF
TRBJ2-1	TRBV18	NA	14	CASSPSGQYNEQFF
TRBJ2-5	TRBV29-1	NA	12	CSVASGEETQYF
TRBJ2-5	TRBV5-1	NA	14	CASSGTGRQETQYF
TRBJ1-2	TRBV27	NA	16	CASSRARTGVGYGYTF
TRBJ1-1	TRBV2	NA	13	CASSDGGDGEAFF
TRBJ2-3	TRBV10-3	NA	14	CATALGSSTDTQYF
TRBJ1-3	TRBV5-1	once	15	CASSLLGSTGNTIYF
TRBJ2-5	TRBV15	NA	15	CATSRDRGAGETQYF